The source of this T cell receptor beta chain is a study of identical twins. TCRdb re-called the 5' RACE reads with MiXCR, one entry per CDR3 protein. The repertoire holds 400,000 to 500,000 distinct CDR3 sequences, with 18% as singletons. At least ten counts were recorded for this clonotype. The CDR3 is made up of 14 amino acids. In germline, CDR1 is MRHNA, CDR2 SNTAGT. The germline V and J ends were trimmed by 5 bases and 0 bases, with 9 bases remaining between them. The TCR was taken from a man aged 45-65 years in good health. V gene TRBV6-4 combines with J gene TRBJ2-3; D not certain. Sample: naive T cells sorted from blood. The CDR3 reads CASSKEYSTDTQYF. In DNA form, the CDR3 reads TGTGCCAGCAGTAAAGAGTATAGCACAGATACGCAGTATTTT.